This entry features one TCR beta chain sequence. Its matching antigen is unknown. The PCR contained 60 Vbeta and 13 Jbeta primers. Method: immunoSEQ multiplex PCR; TCRdb's copy keeps in-frame clones and lacks some. Of 75,000 or so clones listed, approximately 74% are singletons. This sample is part of a study of cytomegalovirus exposure and HLA in healthy donors. Whole-study findings and limits: A further, later analysis showed that HLA-associated TCR beta chains (compared with equally common others) were more clonally expanded. A list of more than 150 TCR beta chains associated with cytomegalovirus was given. In a later analysis, most CMV-associated TCR beta chains appeared HLA-restricted.

The germline CDR1 and CDR2 sequences are MNHEY and SVGAGI. Trimming stripped 0 bases from V and 0 bases from J, with 8 bases between. The CDR3 sequence is 16 residues long. Sequencing was carried out using PBMCs. This chain joins TRBV6-5 and TRBJ1-4, with D possibly TRBD1 on 6 matching bases. The TCR was taken from a woman aged 25 to 39 in good health and CMV-seropositive. CDR3 nucleotide sequence: TGTGCCAGCAGTTACTCACAGGGATCAACTAATGAAAAACTGTTTTTT. Translating it yields CASSYSQGSTNEKLFF.